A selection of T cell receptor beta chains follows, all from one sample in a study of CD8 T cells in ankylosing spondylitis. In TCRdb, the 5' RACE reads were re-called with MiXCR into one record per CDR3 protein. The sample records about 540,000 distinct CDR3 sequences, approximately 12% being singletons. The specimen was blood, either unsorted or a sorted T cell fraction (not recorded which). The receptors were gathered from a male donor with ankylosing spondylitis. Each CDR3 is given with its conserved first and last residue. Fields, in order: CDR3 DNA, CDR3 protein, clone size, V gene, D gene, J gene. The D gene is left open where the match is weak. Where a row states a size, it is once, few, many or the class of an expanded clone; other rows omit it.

TGCAGTGCTAGGATCGAGGGTACAGATACGCAGTATTTT,CSARIEGTDTQYF,few,TRBV20-1,.,TRBJ2-3
TGTGCCAGCTCCCAAGGGAGGGGAATGAACACTGAAGCTTTCTTT,CASSQGRGMNTEAFF,.,TRBV18,.,TRBJ1-1
TGTGCCAGCAGCTTAGCGTGGCAGGGGGCCGATTCACCCCTCCACTTT,CASSLAWQGADSPLHF,.,TRBV7-9,TRBD1,TRBJ1-6
TGTGCCACCAGTAGTAAGGACAGCATGAACACTGAAGCTTTCTTT,CATSSKDSMNTEAFF,.,TRBV15,.,TRBJ1-1
TGTGCCAGCAGTCACAGAACGATGGGGGGTATGAACACTGAAGCTTTCTTT,CASSHRTMGGMNTEAFF,.,TRBV4-2,.,TRBJ1-1
TGTGCCACCAGCAGAGATCGGGGTTCTGGCTATGGCTACACCTTC,CATSRDRGSGYGYTF,.,TRBV15,.,TRBJ1-2
TGCAGTGCTAGGAGGTCCCGCGGGGGATGGGACACCGGGGAGCTGTTTTTT,CSARRSRGGWDTGELFF,few,TRBV20-1,TRBD2,TRBJ2-2
TGTGCCAGCTCACCACCGGGACAGGGGCGAATACATACCTACGAGCAGTACTTC,CASSPPGQGRIHTYEQYF,.,TRBV18,TRBD1,TRBJ2-7
TGCAGTGCCAGACTAGCGGGAGGGCCGGGCACAGATACGCAGTATTTT,CSARLAGGPGTDTQYF,few,TRBV20-1,TRBD2,TRBJ2-3
TGTGCCAGCAGTGGACGACAGCTCCGCTATGGCTACACCTTC,CASSGRQLRYGYTF,.,TRBV2,.,TRBJ1-2
TGCGCCAGCAGTGATACGGGACTAGCGGGAGAGACGAACACCGGGGAGCTGTTTTTT,CASSDTGLAGETNTGELFF,.,TRBV10-1,TRBD2,TRBJ2-2
TGTGCCAGCAGTTTAGCGGCTAGCGGGCCGGAGCAGTTCTTC,CASSLAASGPEQFF,many,TRBV12-3/TRBV12-4,TRBD2,TRBJ2-1
TGTGCCAGCAGCACCCGGACAGGGGAAGGAGCAGATACGCAGTATTTT,CASSTRTGEGADTQYF,few,TRBV11-1,TRBD1,TRBJ2-3
TGCAGCGTAGACGGGACAGGCTATGGCTACACCTTC,CSVDGTGYGYTF,.,TRBV29-1,TRBD1,TRBJ1-2
TGCGCCAGCAGACTTGGACTAGCGGGAAACAATGAGCAGTTCTTC,CASRLGLAGNNEQFF,few,TRBV4-1,TRBD2,TRBJ2-1
TGCGCCAGCAGCTTGGAGAGTAGCGCGGGCACAGATACGCAGTATTTT,CASSLESSAGTDTQYF,many,TRBV5-1,.,TRBJ2-3
TGTGCCAGCAGCTCAAGACAGGGGGCTGGCACCGGGGAGCTGTTTTTT,CASSSRQGAGTGELFF,few,TRBV5-4,TRBD1,TRBJ2-2
TGTGCCAGCAGTCGGACTAGCGGCCTCCCCGGGGATACGCAGTATTTT,CASSRTSGLPGDTQYF,many,TRBV7-8,TRBD2,TRBJ2-3
TGTGCCATCAGTGTGGGCAGCCAGCGGGAAGCTTTCTTT,CAISVGSQREAFF,.,TRBV10-3,.,TRBJ1-1
TGTGCCAGCAGTCACCCCGGGACTAGCGAAAGAGGCCGCAGCTCCTACAATGAGCAGTTCTTC,CASSHPGTSERGRSSYNEQFF,.,TRBV6-2/TRBV6-3,TRBD2,TRBJ2-1
TGCAGTGCTCGACAGGGAGGTAATTCACCCCTCCACTTT,CSARQGGNSPLHF,many,TRBV20-1,TRBD1,TRBJ1-6
TGCAGCGTTACCCGGGACAGCCAAGCTTTCTTT,CSVTRDSQAFF,.,TRBV29-1,TRBD1,TRBJ1-1
TGTGCCACCAGTGGGGGGCGGGCCTCGAGCTCCTACAATGAGCAGTTCTTC,CATSGGRASSSYNEQFF,.,TRBV24-1,.,TRBJ2-1
TGTGCCAGCAGTTTAGACGGTATTTACAATGAGCAGTTCTTC,CASSLDGIYNEQFF,few,TRBV27,.,TRBJ2-1
TGTGCCTGGAGTGTACGACCGAGGGAGACCCAGTACTTC,CAWSVRPRETQYF,.,TRBV30,.,TRBJ2-5
TGCAGTGCTAGAGATCCGGCGGGGAGGGGCACAGATACGCAGTATTTT,CSARDPAGRGTDTQYF,few,TRBV20-1,TRBD2,TRBJ2-3
TGTGCCAGCAGCTCGATACAGGGAGGGGAGACCCAGTACTTC,CASSSIQGGETQYF,.,TRBV5-6,.,TRBJ2-5
TGCGCCAGCAGCTTCAGCGCTTATCTGGATACGCAGTATTTT,CASSFSAYLDTQYF,.,TRBV5-1,.,TRBJ2-3
TGTGCCAGCTCACCACCCACCGAGACCCAGTACTTC,CASSPPTETQYF,many,TRBV18,.,TRBJ2-5
TGTGCCAGCAGTACTGACCCCTGGAGTGAAAAACTGTTTTTT,CASSTDPWSEKLFF,many,TRBV12-3/TRBV12-4,.,TRBJ1-4
TGTGCCACCCCGGGACTAGGGAACACCGGGGAGCTGTTTTTT,CATPGLGNTGELFF,.,TRBV7-9,TRBD2,TRBJ2-2
TGCGCCAGCAGCGCCCAACAGGTTGAGCAGTTCTTC,CASSAQQVEQFF,.,TRBV5-1,.,TRBJ2-1
TGTGCCAGCAGCTTCGGACTAGCGATTAGCACAGATACGCAGTATTTT,CASSFGLAISTDTQYF,.,TRBV7-2,TRBD2,TRBJ2-3
TGTGCCAGCAGCTTAGTCGATGGTTTCTACAATGAGCAGTTCTTC,CASSLVDGFYNEQFF,.,TRBV7-8,.,TRBJ2-1
TGTGCCAGCAGCGCGCGGACGTGGAGGAGGACTGAAGCTTTCTTT,CASSARTWRRTEAFF,.,TRBV5-6,.,TRBJ1-1
TGCGCCAGCAGCATAGAATCAGGGGGCCGGGGTGAAGCTTTCTTT,CASSIESGGRGEAFF,few,TRBV5-1,TRBD1,TRBJ1-1
TGTGCCAGCACCCTACGTGGGAGGGAGGGCCCTCCGTTGGGGGCCAACGTCCTGACTTTC,CASTLRGREGPPLGANVLTF,few,TRBV2,TRBD2,TRBJ2-6